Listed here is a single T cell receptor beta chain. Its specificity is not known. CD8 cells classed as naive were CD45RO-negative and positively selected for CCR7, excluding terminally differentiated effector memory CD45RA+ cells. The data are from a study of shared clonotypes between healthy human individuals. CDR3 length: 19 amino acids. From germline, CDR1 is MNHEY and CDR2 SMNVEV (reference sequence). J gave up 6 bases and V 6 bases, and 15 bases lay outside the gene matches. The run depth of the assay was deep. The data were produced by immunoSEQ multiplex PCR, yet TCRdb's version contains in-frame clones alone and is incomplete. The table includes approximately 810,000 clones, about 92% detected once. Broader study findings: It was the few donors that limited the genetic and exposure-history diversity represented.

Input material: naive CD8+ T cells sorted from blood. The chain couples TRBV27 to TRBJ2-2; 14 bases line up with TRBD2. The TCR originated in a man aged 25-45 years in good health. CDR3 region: CASRLDLGLAGVGAGELFF. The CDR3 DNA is TGTGCCAGCAGACTAGACTTGGGACTAGCGGGAGTAGGGGCCGGGGAGCTGTTTTTT.